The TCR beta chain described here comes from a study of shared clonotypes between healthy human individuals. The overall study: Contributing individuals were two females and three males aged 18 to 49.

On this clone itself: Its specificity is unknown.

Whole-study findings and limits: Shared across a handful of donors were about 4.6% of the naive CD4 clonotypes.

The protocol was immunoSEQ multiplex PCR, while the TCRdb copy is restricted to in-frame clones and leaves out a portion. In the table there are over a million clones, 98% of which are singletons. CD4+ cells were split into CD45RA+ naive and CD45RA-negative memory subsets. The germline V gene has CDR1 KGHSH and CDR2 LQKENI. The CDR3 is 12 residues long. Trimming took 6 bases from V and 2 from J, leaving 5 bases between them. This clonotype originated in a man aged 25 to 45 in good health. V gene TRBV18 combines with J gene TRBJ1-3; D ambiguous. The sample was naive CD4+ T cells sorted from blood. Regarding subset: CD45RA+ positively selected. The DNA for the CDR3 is TGTGCCAGCTCCCTACCTGGAAACACCATATATTTT. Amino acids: CASSLPGNTIYF. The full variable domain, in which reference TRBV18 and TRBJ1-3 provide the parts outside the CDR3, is NAGVMQNPRHLVRRRGQEARLRCSPMKGHSHVYWYRQLPEEGLKFMVYLQKENIIDESGMPKERFSAEFPKEGPSILRIQQVVRGDSAAYFCASSLPGNTIYFGEGSWLTVV.